The 2 T cell receptor beta chains below were found in one sample sequenced in a study of OX40 agonist ivuxolimab in advanced cancers. Assay used: immunoSEQ multiplex PCR; TCRdb lists only in-frame clones, some missing. There are 50,000 to 65,000 clones in the sample; roughly 80% occur only once, and 4.5% to 5% lies in the top ten. Sequences were derived from CD4+ or CD8+ T cells sorted from blood, sampled in a trial of the OX40 agonist ivuxolimab. These receptors were collected from an adult with an advanced solid tumor such as melanoma, head and neck, liver or kidney cancer.

This chain links TRBV5-1 with TRBJ1-6; D perhaps matches TRBD1 (5 bases). The CDR3 runs to 15 residues. From germline, CDR1 is SGHRS and CDR2 YFSETQ. Trimming left V 0 bases short and J 8 bases short, with 12 bases between. Written as DNA, the CDR3 is TGCGCCAGCAGCTTGGGACAGACCGAAGATTCACCCCTCCACTTT. Translating it yields CASSLGQTEDSPLHF.

The sample holds a few counts of this clone. V is TRBV30 and J is TRBJ1-1; the D gene is possibly TRBD1 (5 bases). Trimming took off 2 bases at V and 11 bases at J, with 15 bases between the two ends. CDR1 is GTSNPN, CDR2 SVGIG, per germline (reference sequence). The CDR3 runs 12 residues. Here the CDR3 reads CAWSFMGRNAFF. The CDR3, as DNA: TGTGCCTGGAGTTTCATGGGGCGGAATGCTTTCTTT.